This T cell receptor beta chain was found in a study of control samples from healthy donors and cancer patients. Trimming took off 5 bases at V and 5 bases at J, with 16 bases between the two ends. Germline V gene sequence: CDR1 SGHRS, CDR2 YFSETQ. The CDR3 loop spans 14 amino acids. Here immunoSEQ multiplex PCR was the method, and the copy in TCRdb shows in-frame clones only, minus some. The sample lists 130,000 to 150,000 clones, 85% to 95% occurring once. Sequencing was done on a sample of PBMCs. The clonotype originates from a man aged 60 to 69 with colorectal cancer. The chain combines TRBV5-1 with TRBJ2-5; D may correspond to TRBD1 or TRBD2 (5 bases each). The CDR3 loop reads CASRVGQGVETQYF. In nucleotides, the CDR3 is TGCGCCAGCAGGGTAGGGCAGGGAGTGGAGACCCAGTACTTC.